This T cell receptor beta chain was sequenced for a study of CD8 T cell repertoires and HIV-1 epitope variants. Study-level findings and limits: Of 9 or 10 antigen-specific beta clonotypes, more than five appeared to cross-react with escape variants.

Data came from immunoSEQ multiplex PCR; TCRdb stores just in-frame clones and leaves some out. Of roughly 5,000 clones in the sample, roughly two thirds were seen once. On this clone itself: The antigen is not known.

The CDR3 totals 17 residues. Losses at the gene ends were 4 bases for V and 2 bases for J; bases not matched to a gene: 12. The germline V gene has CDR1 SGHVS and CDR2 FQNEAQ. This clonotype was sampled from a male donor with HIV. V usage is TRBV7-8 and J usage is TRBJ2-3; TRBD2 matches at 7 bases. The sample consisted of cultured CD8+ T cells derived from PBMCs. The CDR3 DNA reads TGTGCCAGCAGCTACGCCTTTGGGGGGGACCTCACAGATACGCAGTATTTT. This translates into CASSYAFGGDLTDTQYF.